A single sample is the source of the 18 T cell receptor beta chains below, sequenced in a study of T cell responses to AZD1222 COVID-19 vaccine (dated by TCRdb to 2020 to 2022). What this sample's time point label stands for: about 28 days (+/-7) after the second vaccine dose. Libraries were constructed by the immunoSEQ multiplex PCR assay. Entries here come from immuneACCESS through TCRdb and include only in-frame sequences with V and J called. Some clones fail to appear in such tables; in the studies checked, an unresolved V gene covers under half of the shortfall, and the cause of the remainder is unknown. The sample table lists 120,000 or so clones, approximately 90% of them with a count of one. Clones ranked in the top ten supply around 7.1% of the sample. Sequences were derived from peripheral blood, sampled 28 days after the second AZD1222 dose. Receptor source: an adult who received the AZD1222 COVID-19 vaccine.

The V call is TRBV5-1, the J call TRBJ2-7; 9 nucleotides match TRBD1. J lost 2 bases, V lost 4 bases, and 7 bases had no gene match. Germline-derived CDR1 and CDR2 are SGHRS and YFSETQ. The CDR3 is 15 amino acids. As DNA, the CDR3 is TGCGCCAGCAGCGCGGGGACAGGGAACCCCTACGAGCAGTACTTC. Translation gives CASSAGTGNPYEQYF.

The CDR3 loop reads CASSLTRGSYNEQFF. As DNA, the CDR3 is TGTGCCAGCAGCTTAACGCGGGGCTCCTACAATGAGCAGTTCTTC. The rearrangement uses TRBV11-3 and TRBJ2-1; TRBD2 is a possible D gene (6 bases). Trimming shortened V by 2 bases and J by 0 bases, and 8 bases separated the two germline ends. The CDR3 runs 15 residues. Germline lookup yields CDR1 SGHNT and CDR2 YENEEA.

V usage is TRBV2 and J usage is TRBJ2-3; D is undetermined. CDR1 is SNHLY and CDR2 is FYNNEI in the germline V gene. Trimming took off 5 bases at V and 6 bases at J, with 6 bases between the two ends. The CDR3 is made up of 11 amino acids. For the CDR3, the DNA is TGTGCCAGCAGTATCAAGGATACGCAGTATTTT. Amino acids: CASSIKDTQYF.

As DNA, the CDR3 is TGTGCCAGCAGCTTAGGTATCGCAGCTAATTCACCCCTCCACTTT. It codes for CASSLGIAANSPLHF. The J gene is TRBJ1-6, the V gene TRBV7-2; D uncertain. Germline CDR1 and CDR2: SGHTA and FQGNSA. This CDR3 region has 15 residues. V lost 1 base, J lost 6 bases, and 10 bases lay in between.

The chain employs TRBV27 and TRBJ1-3; 7 bases map to TRBD1. Germline V gene lookup returns CDR1 MNHEY and CDR2 SMNVEV (reference sequence). The CDR3 is 19 residues long. J gave up 0 bases and V 6 bases, and 17 bases lay outside the gene matches. In DNA form, the CDR3 reads TGTGCCAGCAGCTTACGTAGGGGGCAGAGGGCCTCCTCTGGAAACACCATATATTTT. It encodes CASSLRRGQRASSGNTIYF.

The chain carries TRBV7-9 and TRBJ2-5, with D unresolved. CDR3 length: 15 amino acids. CDR1 SEHNR and CDR2 FQNEAQ come from the germline V gene (reference sequence). Trimming removed 5 bases from V and 4 bases from J, with 17 bases in between. Written as DNA, the CDR3 is TGTGCCAGCAGCCCTAGGTATTCCGGGTCAGAGACCCAGTACTTC. This sequence encodes CASSPRYSGSETQYF. The full variable domain, with the rest looked up from reference TRBV7-9 and TRBJ2-5, is DTGVSQNPRHKITKRGQNVTFRCDPISEHNRLYWYRQTLGQGPEFLTYFQNEAQLEKSRLLSDRFSAERPKGSFSTLEIQRTEQGDSAMYLCASSPRYSGSETQYFGPGTRLLVL.

This clone appeared once. The V call is TRBV3-1 (or the pseudogene TRBV3-2), the J call TRBJ2-1; the match to TRBD2 covers 8 bases. Germline trimming cut 1 base from V and 8 bases from J; bases unmatched to any gene: 10. The CDR3 consists of 16 residues. Germline-derived CDR1 and CDR2 are LGHDT and YNNKEL (reference sequence). CDR3 sequence reads: CASSQGPSGPLDEQFF. The DNA of the CDR3 is TGTGCCAGCAGCCAAGGTCCTAGCGGGCCGTTAGATGAGCAGTTCTTC.

This clone was found a few times. The chain links TRBV6-2 or TRBV6-3 to TRBJ2-1, with a possible D match to TRBD2 (6 bases). The CDR3 sequence is 14 residues long. Trimming cost V 5 bases and J 7 bases, with 15 bases left between them. The germline V gene encodes CDR1 MNHEY and CDR2 SVGEGT. The DNA of the CDR3 is TGTGCCAGCAGTGGGACTCGAGGATGGAATGAGCAGTTCTTC. Amino acids: CASSGTRGWNEQFF.

This clone is a singleton in its sample. The chain combines TRBV11-3 with TRBJ2-3, with TRBD1 matching 8 bases. Looked up from germline, CDR1 is SGHNT and CDR2 is YENEEA. J was trimmed by 2 bases and V by 5 bases; bases with no gene match: 9. The length of the CDR3 is 16 residues. The chain's CDR3 is CASSAGQGGYTDTQYF. DNA of the CDR3: TGTGCCAGCAGCGCCGGACAGGGAGGATACACAGATACGCAGTATTTT.

This chain connects TRBV25-1 to TRBJ2-2; a weak D match, TRBD1 (6 bases). CDR1 is MGHDK, CDR2 SYGVNS, per germline. Deletions cut 7 bases from V and 2 bases from J, with 11 bases between. The length of the CDR3 is 14 residues. The CDR3 loop reads CASISQGNTGELFF. The CDR3 DNA follows: TGTGCCAGCATTTCACAGGGTAACACCGGGGAGCTGTTTTTT.

This chain links TRBV5-4 with TRBJ2-7, with D maybe TRBD1 (5 bases). Per the germline V gene, CDR1 is SGHNT and CDR2 is YYREEE (reference sequence). The V and J ends lost 4 bases and 2 bases respectively, with 10 bases between them. This CDR3 spans 13 amino acids. This CDR3 reads CASSQTATYEQYF. The DNA for the CDR3 is TGTGCCAGCAGCCAGACAGCTACCTACGAGCAGTACTTC.

This sequence joins TRBV25-1 and TRBJ1-6; tentatively, D is TRBD1 (5 bases). From germline, CDR1 is MGHDK and CDR2 SYGVNS. V dropped 1 base and J dropped 13 bases, with 14 bases sitting between them. This CDR3 is 14 amino acids long. For the CDR3, the DNA is TGTGCCAGCAGTGAATCGGGGGACCCGAGGCCCCTCCACTTT. It codes for CASSESGDPRPLHF.

The chain uses TRBV19 and TRBJ2-7; D not certain. This CDR3 contains 11 residues. Trimming removed 3 bases from V and 5 bases from J, with 5 bases in between. The germline gives CDR1 LNHDA, CDR2 SQIVND (reference sequence). The CDR3 DNA reads as TGTGCCAGTAGTATTTCAAACGAGCAGTACTTC. Translating gives CASSISNEQYF.

The chain recombines TRBV19 with TRBJ2-7; 7 nucleotides align to TRBD1. The V gene's germline CDR1 is LNHDA and CDR2 SQIVND (reference sequence). V lost 5 bases to trimming and J lost 0 bases; unmatched junction nucleotides: 4. This CDR3 is 14 amino acids long. The CDR3 loop is CASSRDRISYEQYF. For the CDR3, the DNA is TGTGCCAGTAGTCGGGACAGAATCTCCTACGAGCAGTACTTC.

The chain uses TRBV7-8 and TRBJ2-3; no clear D. V was shortened by 2 bases and J by 4 bases, with 7 bases between the two germline ends. Germline V gives CDR1 SGHVS, CDR2 FQNEAQ. The CDR3 has 13 amino acids. The CDR3 reads CASSLTPPDTQYF. CDR3 nucleotides: TGTGCCAGCAGCTTAACGCCACCAGATACGCAGTATTTT.

The chain recombines TRBV29-1 with TRBJ2-1; unclear D gene. CDR1 SQVTM and CDR2 ANQGSEA come from the germline V gene. The CDR3 covers 12 residues. V was clipped by 8 bases and J by 6 bases, with 14 bases between them. The chain's CDR3 is CSFSHLSNEQFF. CDR3 bases: TGCAGCTTTTCCCACCTCTCCAATGAGCAGTTCTTC.

V and J are TRBV28 and TRBJ2-1; D not certain. The germline V gene encodes CDR1 MDHEN and CDR2 SYDVKM. Trimming removed 1 base from V and 0 bases from J, with 7 bases in between. The CDR3 is made up of 15 amino acids. In nucleotides, the CDR3 is TGTGCCAGCAGTTTATACGCGAGCTCCTACAATGAGCAGTTCTTC. Its protein is CASSLYASSYNEQFF.

The chain has TRBV2 and TRBJ2-7; possible D gene TRBD2, 5 bases. CDR1 and CDR2 from the germline V gene are SNHLY and FYNNEI. The CDR3 is made up of 15 amino acids. Trimming left V 1 base short and J 2 bases short, with 12 bases between. CDR3 protein: CASSEGRTQTYEQYF. The CDR3 DNA reads as TGTGCCAGCAGTGAAGGGAGGACTCAGACCTACGAGCAGTACTTC.